This T cell receptor (beta chain) emerged from a study of blood T cell repertoires in COVID-19. The V end lost 1 base, the J end lost 6 bases, and 11 bases lay between the germline ends. Germline V gene sequence: CDR1 SGHVS, CDR2 FQNEAQ. The CDR3 is 14 amino acids. This clone showed up just once. Study processing details: Quantification of nucleated cells was approximated via reference gene primer amplification. Clones were read by immunoSEQ multiplex PCR, and TCRdb kept only the in-frame ones, dropping some. Clonal size and the V and J genes are those of that table, whereas D and trimming came from the DNA. The repertoire holds about 59,000 clones, about 70% seen once, with around 19% in the top ten.

Sequenced: peripheral blood. This chain joins TRBV7-8 and TRBJ2-3; the D is unclear. The receptor comes from a woman between 45 and 60 years old with active or convalescent COVID-19. The CDR3: CASSLVVTGDTQYF. The CDR3 nucleotides read TGTGCCAGCAGCTTAGTGGTAACCGGGGATACGCAGTATTTT. The full variable domain, with the rest looked up from reference TRBV7-8 and TRBJ2-3, is GAGVSQSPRYKVAKRGQDVALRCDPISGHVSLFWYQQALGQGPEFLTYFQNEAQLDKSGLPSDRFFAERPEGSVSTLKIQRTQQEDSAVYLCASSLVVTGDTQYFGPGTRLTVL.